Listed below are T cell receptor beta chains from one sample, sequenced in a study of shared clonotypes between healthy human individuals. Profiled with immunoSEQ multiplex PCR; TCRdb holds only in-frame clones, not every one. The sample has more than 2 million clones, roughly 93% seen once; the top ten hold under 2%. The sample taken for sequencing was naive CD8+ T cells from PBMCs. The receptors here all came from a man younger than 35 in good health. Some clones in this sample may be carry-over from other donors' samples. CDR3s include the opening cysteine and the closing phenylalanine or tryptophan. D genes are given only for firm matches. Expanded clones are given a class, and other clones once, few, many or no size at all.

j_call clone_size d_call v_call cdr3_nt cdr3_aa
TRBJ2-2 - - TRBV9 TGTGCCAGCAGCCCGGGTCCTCCGGGCACCGGGGAGCTGTTTTTT CASSPGPPGTGELFF
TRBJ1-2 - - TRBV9 TGTGCCAGCAGCGTAGGGCGGCAGCCGAACTATGGCTACACCTTC CASSVGRQPNYGYTF
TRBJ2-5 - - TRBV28 TGTGCCAGCAGTTTTTTGCGGGACTCACAAGAGACCCAGTACTTC CASSFLRDSQETQYF
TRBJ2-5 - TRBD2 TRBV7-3 TGTGCCAGCAGTCCTAGCGGGAGGGCTGGAGAGACCCAGTACTTC CASSPSGRAGETQYF
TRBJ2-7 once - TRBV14 TGTGCCAGCAGCGACTTCAACGAGCAGTACTTC CASSDFNEQYF
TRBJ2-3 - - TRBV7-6 TGTGCCAGCAGCCCCGGATGGGGCACAGATACGCAGTATTTT CASSPGWGTDTQYF
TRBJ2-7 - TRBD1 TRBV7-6 TGTGCCAGCAGCCGCGGACAGGGGATCTACGAGCAGTACTTC CASSRGQGIYEQYF
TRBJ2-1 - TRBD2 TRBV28 TGTGCCAGCAGTTCACGGACTAGCGGGAGGTGGTCCTACAATGAGCAGTTCTTC CASSSRTSGRWSYNEQFF
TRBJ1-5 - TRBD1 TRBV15 TGTGCCACCAGCACCGTAGGGACAGGGGGGGATCAGCCCCAGCATTTT CATSTVGTGGDQPQHF
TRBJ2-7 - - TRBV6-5 TGTGCCAGCAGCCCTGGAGGGGTCGAGCAGTACTTC CASSPGGVEQYF
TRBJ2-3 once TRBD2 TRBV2 TGTGCCAGCCCTAGCGGGAGAGAGGGCACAGATACGCAGTATTTT CASPSGREGTDTQYF
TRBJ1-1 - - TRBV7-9 TGTGCCAGCAGCTCGGAAGGGTATACTGAAGCTTTCTTT CASSSEGYTEAFF
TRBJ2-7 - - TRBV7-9 TGTGCCAGCAGCTTATTAAAGGGTTCCGAGCAGTACTTC CASSLLKGSEQYF
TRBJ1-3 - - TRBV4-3 TGCGCCAGCAGCCCCGGGATAGAGGGAAACACCATATATTTT CASSPGIEGNTIYF
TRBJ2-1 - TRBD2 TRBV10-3 TGTGCCATCAGGGCGGGAGCGGGCAATGAGCAGTTCTTC CAIRAGAGNEQFF
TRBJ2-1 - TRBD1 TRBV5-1 TGCGCCAGCAGCTTGTCATGGGACAGCGTAAACAATGAGCAGTTCTTC CASSLSWDSVNNEQFF
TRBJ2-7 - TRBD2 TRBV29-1 TGCAGCGTTACTTACCGGGGGGTTGGCCACGAGCAGTACTTC CSVTYRGVGHEQYF
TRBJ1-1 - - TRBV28 TGTGCCAGCAGTCAAGGGGGGGAGAACACTGAAGCTTTCTTT CASSQGGENTEAFF
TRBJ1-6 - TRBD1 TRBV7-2 TGTGCCAGCAGCCCCACCAGGGGGAATTCACCCCTCCACTTT CASSPTRGNSPLHF
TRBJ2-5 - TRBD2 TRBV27 TGTGCCAGCAGTTCCCTAGCGGGAGTTGGCAGAGAGACCCAGTACTTC CASSSLAGVGRETQYF
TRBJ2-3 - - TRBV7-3 TGTGCCAGCAGCTTAAACCGGGGTATGAGAGATACGCAGTATTTT CASSLNRGMRDTQYF
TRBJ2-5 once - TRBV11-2 TGTGCCAGCAGCTTAGATCCCGCCAGGCCAGAGGCGCAAGAGACCCAGTACTTC CASSLDPARPEAQETQYF
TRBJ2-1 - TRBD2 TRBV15 TGTGCCACCAGCAGAGGACTAGCGGTAAGGAACAATGAGCAGTTCTTC CATSRGLAVRNNEQFF
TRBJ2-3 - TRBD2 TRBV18 TGTGCCAGCTCACGGTTGCGGGAGTTTGATACGCAGTATTTT CASSRLREFDTQYF
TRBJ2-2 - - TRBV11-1 TGTGCCAGCAGCTTCTTCGGCGGGGAGCTGTTTTTT CASSFFGGELFF
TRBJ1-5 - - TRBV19 TGTGCCAGTAGCCAGGGAGAGGGCAATCAGCCCCAGCATTTT CASSQGEGNQPQHF
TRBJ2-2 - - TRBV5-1 TGCGCCAGCAGCTTAAACCGGGACGGAAGGGGGGAGCTGTTTTTT CASSLNRDGRGELFF
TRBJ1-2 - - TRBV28 TGTGCCAGCAGTCCTCGCGCCTCGATGGGAGAAACCTTC CASSPRASMGETF
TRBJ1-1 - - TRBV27 TGTGCCAGCAGTTGGGGGGAAGGGAACACTGAAGCTTTCTTT CASSWGEGNTEAFF
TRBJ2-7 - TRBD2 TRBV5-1 TGCGCCAGCAGGGAAGGGACTAGCGGGATGCCGAGCTCCTACGAGCAGTACTTC CASREGTSGMPSSYEQYF
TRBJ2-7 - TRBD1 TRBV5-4 TGTGCCAGCAGCGGAGACAGGGGCAAGGACGAGCAGTACTTC CASSGDRGKDEQYF
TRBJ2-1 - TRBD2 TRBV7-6 TGTGCCAGCAGTCCGCCGGGACTAGATGAGCAGTTCTTC CASSPPGLDEQFF
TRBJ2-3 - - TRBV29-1 TGCAGCGCAATAAGCGGTCCTAGCACAGATACGCAGTATTTT CSAISGPSTDTQYF
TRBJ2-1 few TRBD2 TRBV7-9 TGTGCCAGCAGCTTAGGACTAGCGGCCTACAATGAGCAGTTCTTC CASSLGLAAYNEQFF
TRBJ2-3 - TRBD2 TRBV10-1 TGCGCCAGCAGTGAGTCTTGGCTAGCGGGAGGGTCTAGCACAGATACGCAGTATTTT CASSESWLAGGSSTDTQYF
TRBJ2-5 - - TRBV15 TGTGCCACCAGCAGAGTGGCAGCGTTACAAGAGACCCAGTACTTC CATSRVAALQETQYF
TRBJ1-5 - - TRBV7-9 TGTGCCAGCAGTGAGGGGCGCAATCAGCCCCAGCATTTT CASSEGRNQPQHF
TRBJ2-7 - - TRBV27 TGTGCCAGCAGTTCCGACATCTCCTACGAGCAGTACTTC CASSSDISYEQYF
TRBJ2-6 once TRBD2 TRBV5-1 TGCGCCAGCAGCTTGGGACCTCTAGCGGGAGGTGGGGCCAACGTCCTGACTTTC CASSLGPLAGGGANVLTF
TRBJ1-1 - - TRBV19 TGTGCCAGTACAGGAGGGGGGACTGAAGCTTTCTTT CASTGGGTEAFF
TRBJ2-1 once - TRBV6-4 TGTGCCAGCAAGTCCGAACTAGGAGCCTACAATGAGCAGTTCTTC CASKSELGAYNEQFF
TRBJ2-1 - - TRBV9 TGTGCCAGCCAGGGAAGTTACAATGAGCAGTTCTTC CASQGSYNEQFF